The next 2 T cell receptor beta chains were all read from a single sample in a study of T cell repertoires in cytomegalovirus infection. Their cognate antigens are unknown. Each CDR3 protein gets one entry after TCRdb re-called the reads with MiXCR. The profile covers a few hundred thousand distinct CDR3 sequences, with roughly 29% appearing a single time and roughly 20% taken by the ten largest. The source was cultured PBMCs, collected from culture after CMV antigen stimulation. The origin of the receptors is a human donor in good health (CMV status not recorded). Some clones in this sample may be carry-over from other donors' samples.

This clonotype was picked up many times. The chain is built from TRBV4-2 and TRBJ2-7; D is unresolved. CDR1 is LGHNA, CDR2 YNFKEQ, per germline. V was clipped by 0 bases and J by 1 base, with 10 bases between them. The CDR3 is made up of 15 amino acids. The CDR3 sequence: CASSQEVASSYEQYF. CDR3 bases: TGTGCCAGCAGCCAAGAGGTGGCTAGTTCCTACGAGCAGTACTTC.

The V call is TRBV2, the J call TRBJ1-5; D unclear. Trimming took off 3 bases at V and 6 bases at J, with 9 bases between the two ends. Germline CDR1 SNHLY, CDR2 FYNNEI. This CDR3 is built from 13 residues. CDR3 DNA: TGTGCCAGCAGTGACAATGTCATTCAGCCCCAGCATTTT. Protein: CASSDNVIQPQHF.